The rows below give T cell receptor beta chains drawn from one sample of a study of T cells after posttransplantation cyclophosphamide. The protocol was immunoSEQ multiplex PCR, while the TCRdb copy is restricted to in-frame clones and leaves out a portion. The data hold some 5,700 clones, with 98% observed a single time. The sequenced material came from memory CD4+ T cells sorted from PBMCs. All receptors derive from a man aged 35 to 55 in good health, CMV-negative, and a related stem cell transplant donor. CDR3s include the opening cysteine and the closing phenylalanine or tryptophan. Fields, in order: J gene, V gene, CDR3 protein.

TRBJ2-7,TRBV9,CASSGGTGVSYEQYF
TRBJ2-1,TRBV7-2,CASSLEAGTGNEQFF
TRBJ2-3,TRBV2,CASNLPRGEVTDTQYF
TRBJ2-1,TRBV7-3,CASSLTMSSYNEQFF
TRBJ2-6,TRBV4-2,CASSLNSGANVLTF
TRBJ2-1,TRBV5-1,CASSYGTVSNEQFF
TRBJ1-4,TRBV30,CACQGGTNEKLFF
TRBJ2-1,TRBV6-6,CASSNQREWDEQFF
TRBJ1-1,TRBV5-6,CASSLGTGWSSEAFF
TRBJ2-5,TRBV10-3,CAISEQDRGLEETQYF
TRBJ1-5,TRBV15,CATSTRPGTPKHQPQHF
TRBJ2-3,TRBV2,CASSEQRGADTQYF
TRBJ2-7,TRBV28,CASRLPGLAYEQYF
TRBJ2-1,TRBV30,CAWSVGGSYNEQFF
TRBJ2-7,TRBV9,CASSVGPLGSGRANEQYF
TRBJ2-3,TRBV10-3,CAISETLAGGRPDTQYF
TRBJ2-1,TRBV7-9,CASRPNLAAGEQFF
TRBJ2-3,TRBV4-3,CASSQTLAGGRAETQYF
TRBJ2-5,TRBV7-2,CASNLQYIRETQYF
TRBJ1-5,TRBV2,CASSDSRFFNQPQHF